This T cell receptor beta chain was documented in a study of blood T cell repertoires in COVID-19. On the study more broadly: COVID-19 samples from acute and convalescent phases originated in the United States, Italy and Spain. In each case, the material was cDNA or gDNA derived from T cells, B-cell-depleted T cells, or PBMCs.

This clone was detected only once. In the original analysis: Estimated nucleated cell counts came from reference gene primer amplification. Only in-frame clones appear in the TCRdb table, and some are missing; sequencing was by immunoSEQ multiplex PCR. From that table come the V and J calls and clone size; the DNA was used to work out D and trimming. This sample has approximately 150,000 clones, with 85% to 90% found just once. Losses at the gene ends were 3 bases for V and 6 bases for J; bases not matched to a gene: 6. The germline gives CDR1 MDHEN, CDR2 SYDVKM. This CDR3 region has 15 residues. The TCR originated in a woman in her seventies with acute or convalescent COVID-19. Sequences were obtained from peripheral blood. The chain has TRBV28 and TRBJ2-7; TRBD1 matches at 12 bases. The CDR3 bases are TGTGCCAGCAGTTTCTGGGCGGGACAGGGGGCCGAGCAGTACTTC. It yields the protein CASSFWAGQGAEQYF. Looking up the rest from reference TRBV28 and TRBJ2-7 gives the full variable domain: DVKVTQSSRYLVKRTGEKVFLECVQDMDHENMFWYRQDPGLGLRLIYFSYDVKMKEKGDIPEGYSVSREKKERFSLILESASTNQTSMYLCASSFWAGQGAEQYFGPGTRLTVT.